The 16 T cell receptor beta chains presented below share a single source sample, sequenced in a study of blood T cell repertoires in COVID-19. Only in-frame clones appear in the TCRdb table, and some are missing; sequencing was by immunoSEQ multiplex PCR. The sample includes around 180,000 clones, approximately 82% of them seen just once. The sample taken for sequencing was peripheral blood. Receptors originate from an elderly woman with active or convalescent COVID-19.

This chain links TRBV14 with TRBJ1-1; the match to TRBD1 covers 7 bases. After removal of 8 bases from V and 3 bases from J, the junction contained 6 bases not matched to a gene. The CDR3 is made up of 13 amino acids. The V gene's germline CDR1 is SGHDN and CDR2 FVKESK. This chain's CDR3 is CASARQGYTEAFF. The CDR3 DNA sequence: TGTGCCAGCGCGAGACAGGGCTACACTGAAGCTTTCTTT.

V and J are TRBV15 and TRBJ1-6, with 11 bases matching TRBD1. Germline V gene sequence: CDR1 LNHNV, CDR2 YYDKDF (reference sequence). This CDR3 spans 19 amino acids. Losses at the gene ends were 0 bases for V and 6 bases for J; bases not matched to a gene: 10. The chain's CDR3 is CATSRDWAGQGVRNSPLHF. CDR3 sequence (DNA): TGTGCCACCAGCAGAGATTGGGCGGGACAGGGGGTTCGTAATTCACCCCTCCACTTT.

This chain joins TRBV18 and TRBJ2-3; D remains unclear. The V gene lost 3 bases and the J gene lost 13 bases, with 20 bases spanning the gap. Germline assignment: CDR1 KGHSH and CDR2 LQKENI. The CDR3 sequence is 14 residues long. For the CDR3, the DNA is TGTGCCAGCTCACCCAGGAATCAGGTCGACGAAAAGTATTTT. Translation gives CASSPRNQVDEKYF.

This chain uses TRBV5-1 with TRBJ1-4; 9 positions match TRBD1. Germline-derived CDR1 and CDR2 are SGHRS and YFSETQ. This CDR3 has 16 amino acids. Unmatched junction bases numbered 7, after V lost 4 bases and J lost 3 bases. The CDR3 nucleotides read TGCGCCAGCAGCCCGGTTGGACAGGGGCCTAATGAAAAACTGTTTTTT. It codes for CASSPVGQGPNEKLFF.

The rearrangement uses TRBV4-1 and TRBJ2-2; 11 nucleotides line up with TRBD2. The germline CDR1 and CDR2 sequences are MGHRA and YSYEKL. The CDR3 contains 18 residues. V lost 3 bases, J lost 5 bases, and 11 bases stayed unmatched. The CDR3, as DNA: TGCGCCAGCAGCCAGGGGGCCCTAGCGGGAGGTTTGACCGGGGAGCTGTTTTTT. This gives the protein CASSQGALAGGLTGELFF.

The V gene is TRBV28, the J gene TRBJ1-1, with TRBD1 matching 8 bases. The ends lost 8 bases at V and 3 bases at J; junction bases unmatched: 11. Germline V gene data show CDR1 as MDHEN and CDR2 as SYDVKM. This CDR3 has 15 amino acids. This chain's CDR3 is CASVGTGRPDTEAFF. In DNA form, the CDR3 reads TGTGCCAGCGTAGGGACAGGACGGCCCGACACTGAAGCTTTCTTT.

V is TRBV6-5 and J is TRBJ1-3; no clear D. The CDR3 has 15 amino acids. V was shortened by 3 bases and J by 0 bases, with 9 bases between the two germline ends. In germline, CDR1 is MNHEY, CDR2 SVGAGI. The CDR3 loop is CASSYSRNSGNTIYF. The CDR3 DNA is TGTGCCAGCAGTTATAGCCGGAACTCTGGAAACACCATATATTTT.

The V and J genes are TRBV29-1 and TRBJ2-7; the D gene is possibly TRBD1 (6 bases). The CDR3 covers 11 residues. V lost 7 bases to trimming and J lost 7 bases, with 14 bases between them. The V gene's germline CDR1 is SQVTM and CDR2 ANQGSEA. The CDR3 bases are TGCAGCGCGAAAACAGGGAATGAGCAGTACTTC. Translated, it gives CSAKTGNEQYF.

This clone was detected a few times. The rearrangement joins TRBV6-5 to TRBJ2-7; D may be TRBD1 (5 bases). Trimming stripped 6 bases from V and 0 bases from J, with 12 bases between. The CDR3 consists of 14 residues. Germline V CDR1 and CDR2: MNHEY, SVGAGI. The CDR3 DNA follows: TGTGCCAGCAGCTCACCGGACACCTCCTACGAGCAGTACTTC. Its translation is CASSSPDTSYEQYF.

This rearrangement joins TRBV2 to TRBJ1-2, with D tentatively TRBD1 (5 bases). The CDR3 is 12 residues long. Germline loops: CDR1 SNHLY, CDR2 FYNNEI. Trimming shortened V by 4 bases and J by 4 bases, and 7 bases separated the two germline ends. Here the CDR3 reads CASSGQGYGYTF. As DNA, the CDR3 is TGTGCCAGCAGTGGCCAGGGCTATGGCTACACCTTC.

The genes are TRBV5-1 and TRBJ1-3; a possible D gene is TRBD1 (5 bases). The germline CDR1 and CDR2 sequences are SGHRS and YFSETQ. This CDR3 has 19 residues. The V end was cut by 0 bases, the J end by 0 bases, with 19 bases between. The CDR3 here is CASSLGGGGGISSGNTIYF. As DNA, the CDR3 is TGCGCCAGCAGCTTGGGAGGTGGCGGGGGAATAAGCTCTGGAAACACCATATATTTT.

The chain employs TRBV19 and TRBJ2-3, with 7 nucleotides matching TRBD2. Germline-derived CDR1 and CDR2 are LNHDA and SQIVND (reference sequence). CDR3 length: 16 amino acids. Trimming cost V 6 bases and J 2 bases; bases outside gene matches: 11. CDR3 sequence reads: CASSDRRLANTDTQYF. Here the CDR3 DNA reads TGTGCCAGTAGCGATAGGCGACTAGCTAACACAGATACGCAGTATTTT.

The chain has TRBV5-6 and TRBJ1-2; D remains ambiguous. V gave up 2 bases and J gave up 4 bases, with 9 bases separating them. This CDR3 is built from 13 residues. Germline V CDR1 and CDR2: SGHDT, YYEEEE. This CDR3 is CASSFPGPYGYTF. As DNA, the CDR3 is TGTGCCAGCAGCTTCCCAGGCCCCTATGGCTACACCTTC.

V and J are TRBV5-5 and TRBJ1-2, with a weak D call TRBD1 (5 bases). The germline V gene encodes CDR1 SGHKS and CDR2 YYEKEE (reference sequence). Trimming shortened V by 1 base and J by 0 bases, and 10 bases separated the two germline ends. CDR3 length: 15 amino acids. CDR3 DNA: TGTGCCAGCAGCTTGATCCCAGGGTCTAACTATGGCTACACCTTC. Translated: CASSLIPGSNYGYTF.

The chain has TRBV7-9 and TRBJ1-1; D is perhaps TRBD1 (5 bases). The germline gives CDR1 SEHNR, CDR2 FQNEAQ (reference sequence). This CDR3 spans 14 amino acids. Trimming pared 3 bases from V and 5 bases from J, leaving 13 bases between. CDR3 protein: CASSFTGPGTEAFF. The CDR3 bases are TGTGCCAGCAGCTTTACAGGTCCCGGGACTGAAGCTTTCTTT.

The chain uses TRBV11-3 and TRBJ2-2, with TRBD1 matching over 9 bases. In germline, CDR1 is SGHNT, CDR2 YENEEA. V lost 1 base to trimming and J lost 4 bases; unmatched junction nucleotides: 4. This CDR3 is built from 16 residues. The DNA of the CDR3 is TGTGCCAGCAGCTTAGGTGGGGACAGGGCCACCGGGGAGCTGTTTTTT. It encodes CASSLGGDRATGELFF. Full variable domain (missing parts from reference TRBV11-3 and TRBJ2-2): EAGVVQSPRYKIIEKKQPVAFWCNPISGHNTLYWYLQNLGQGPELLIRYENEEAVDDSQLPKDRFSAERLKGVDSTLKIQPAELGDSAVYLCASSLGGDRATGELFFGEGSRLTVL.